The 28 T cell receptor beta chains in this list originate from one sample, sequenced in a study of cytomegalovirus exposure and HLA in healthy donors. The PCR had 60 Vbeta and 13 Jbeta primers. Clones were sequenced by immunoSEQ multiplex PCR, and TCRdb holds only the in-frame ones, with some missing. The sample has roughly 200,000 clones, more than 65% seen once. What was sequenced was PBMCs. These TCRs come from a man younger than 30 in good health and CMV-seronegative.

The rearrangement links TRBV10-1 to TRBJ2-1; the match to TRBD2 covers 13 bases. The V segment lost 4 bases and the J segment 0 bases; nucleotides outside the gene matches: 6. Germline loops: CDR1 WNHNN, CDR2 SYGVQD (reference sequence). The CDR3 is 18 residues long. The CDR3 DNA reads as TGCGCCAGCAGTGCCGGGACTAGCGGGACTTACTCCTACAATGAGCAGTTCTTC. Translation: CASSAGTSGTYSYNEQFF.

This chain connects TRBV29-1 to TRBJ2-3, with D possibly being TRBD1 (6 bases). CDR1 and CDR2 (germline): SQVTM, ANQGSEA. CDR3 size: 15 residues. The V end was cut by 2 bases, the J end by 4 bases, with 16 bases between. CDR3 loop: CSVEFQGLGADTQYF. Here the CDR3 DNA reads TGCAGCGTTGAATTCCAGGGGCTGGGGGCAGATACGCAGTATTTT.

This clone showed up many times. CDR3 nucleotide sequence: TGTGCCAGCAGCCAGACAGGGGATGGCTACACCTTC. Translation gives CASSQTGDGYTF. This chain connects TRBV7-3 to TRBJ1-2, with TRBD1 matching over 8 bases. V trimming: 5 bases; J trimming: 6 bases; junction bases outside the gene matches: 2. Per germline, CDR1 SGHTA and CDR2 FQGTGA. The CDR3 totals 12 residues.

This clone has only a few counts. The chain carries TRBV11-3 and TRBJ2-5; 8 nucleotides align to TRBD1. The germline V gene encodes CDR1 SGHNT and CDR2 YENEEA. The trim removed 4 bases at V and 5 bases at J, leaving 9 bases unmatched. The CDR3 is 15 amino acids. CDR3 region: CASSSRTGTGETQYF. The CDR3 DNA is TGTGCCAGCAGCTCCCGGACAGGGACGGGGGAGACCCAGTACTTC.

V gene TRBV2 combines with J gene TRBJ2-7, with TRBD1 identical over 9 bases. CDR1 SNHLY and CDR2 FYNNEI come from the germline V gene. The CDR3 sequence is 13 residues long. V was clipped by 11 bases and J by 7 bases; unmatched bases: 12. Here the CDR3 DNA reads TGTGCCGGAAAAGGACAGGGGCCGGGGGAGCAGTACTTC. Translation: CAGKGQGPGEQYF.

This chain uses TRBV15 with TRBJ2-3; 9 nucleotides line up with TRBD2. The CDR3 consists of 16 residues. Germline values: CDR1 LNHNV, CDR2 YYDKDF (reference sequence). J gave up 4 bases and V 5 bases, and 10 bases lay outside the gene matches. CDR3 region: CATSRREGLISDTQYF. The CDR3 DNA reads TGTGCCACCAGCCGGCGGGAGGGCCTTATATCAGATACGCAGTATTTT.

The CDR3 DNA is TGTGCCAGCAGCTTAGAGCGTGGAAACACCATATATTTT. It encodes CASSLERGNTIYF. V usage is TRBV11-2 and J usage is TRBJ1-3; D uncertain. CDR3 length: 13 residues. Deletions cut 0 bases from V and 3 bases from J, with 3 bases between. Germline loops: CDR1 SGHAT, CDR2 FQNNGV.

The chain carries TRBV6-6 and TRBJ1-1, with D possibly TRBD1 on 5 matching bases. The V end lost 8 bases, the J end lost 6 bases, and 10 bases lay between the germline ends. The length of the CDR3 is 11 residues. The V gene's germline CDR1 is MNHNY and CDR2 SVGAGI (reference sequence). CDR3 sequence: CASVQGSEAFF. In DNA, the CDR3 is TGTGCCAGCGTCCAGGGTTCTGAAGCTTTCTTT.

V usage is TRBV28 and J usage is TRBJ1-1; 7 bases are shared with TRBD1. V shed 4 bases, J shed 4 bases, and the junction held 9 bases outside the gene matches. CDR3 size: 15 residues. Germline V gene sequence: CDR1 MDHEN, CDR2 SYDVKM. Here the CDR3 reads CASSSSQGWSTEAFF. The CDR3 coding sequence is TGTGCCAGCAGTTCGTCACAGGGGTGGAGCACTGAAGCTTTCTTT.

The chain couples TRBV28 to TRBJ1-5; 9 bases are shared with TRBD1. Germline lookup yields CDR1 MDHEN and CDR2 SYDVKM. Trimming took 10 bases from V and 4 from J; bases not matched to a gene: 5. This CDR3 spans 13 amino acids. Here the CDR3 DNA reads TGTGCCACGACGGACAGGGGAAATCAGCCCCAGCATTTT. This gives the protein CATTDRGNQPQHF.

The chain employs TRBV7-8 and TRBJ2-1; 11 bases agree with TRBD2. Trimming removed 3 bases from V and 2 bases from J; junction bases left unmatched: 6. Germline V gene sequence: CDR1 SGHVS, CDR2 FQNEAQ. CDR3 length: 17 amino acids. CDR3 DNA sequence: TGTGCCAGCAGCTTCTTTCTGACTAGCGGGGCCTACAATGAGCAGTTCTTC. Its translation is CASSFFLTSGAYNEQFF.

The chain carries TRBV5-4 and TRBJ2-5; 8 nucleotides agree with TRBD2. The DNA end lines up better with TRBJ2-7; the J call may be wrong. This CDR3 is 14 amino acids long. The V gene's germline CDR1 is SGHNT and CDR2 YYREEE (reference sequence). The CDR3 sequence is CASSLQRESYEQYF. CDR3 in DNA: TGTGCCAGCAGCCTCCAGCGGGAGAGTTACGAGCAGTACTTC.

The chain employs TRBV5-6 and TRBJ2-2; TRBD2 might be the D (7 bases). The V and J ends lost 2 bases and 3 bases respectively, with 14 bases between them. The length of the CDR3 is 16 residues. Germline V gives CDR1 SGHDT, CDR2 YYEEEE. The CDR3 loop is CASSFKGGYDTGELFF. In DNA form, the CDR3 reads TGTGCCAGCAGCTTTAAGGGGGGGTACGACACCGGGGAGCTGTTTTTT.

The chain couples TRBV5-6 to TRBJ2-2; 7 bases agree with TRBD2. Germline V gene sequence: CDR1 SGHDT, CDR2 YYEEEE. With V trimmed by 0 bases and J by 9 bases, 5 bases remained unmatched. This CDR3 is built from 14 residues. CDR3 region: CASSLGRDYWELFF. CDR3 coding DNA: TGTGCCAGCAGCTTGGGACGGGACTACTGGGAGCTGTTTTTT.

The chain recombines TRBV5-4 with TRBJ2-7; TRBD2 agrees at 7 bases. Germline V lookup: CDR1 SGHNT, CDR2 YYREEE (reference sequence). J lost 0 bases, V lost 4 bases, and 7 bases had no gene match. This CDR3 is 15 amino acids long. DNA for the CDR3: TGTGCCAGCAGCCCGGGGGGAGCTACCTCCTACGAGCAGTACTTC. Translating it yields CASSPGGATSYEQYF. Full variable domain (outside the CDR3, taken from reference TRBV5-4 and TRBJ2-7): ETGVTQSPTHLIKTRGQQVTLRCSSQSGHNTVSWYQQALGQGPQFIFQYYREEENGRGNFPPRFSGLQFPNYSSELNVNALELDDSALYLCASSPGGATSYEQYFGPGTRLTVT.

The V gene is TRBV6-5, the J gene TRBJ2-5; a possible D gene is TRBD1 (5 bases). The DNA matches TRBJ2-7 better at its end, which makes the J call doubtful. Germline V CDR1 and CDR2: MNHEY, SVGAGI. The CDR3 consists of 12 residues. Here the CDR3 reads CASSRGFHEQYF. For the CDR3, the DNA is TGTGCCAGCAGTAGGGGTTTCCACGAGCAGTACTTC.

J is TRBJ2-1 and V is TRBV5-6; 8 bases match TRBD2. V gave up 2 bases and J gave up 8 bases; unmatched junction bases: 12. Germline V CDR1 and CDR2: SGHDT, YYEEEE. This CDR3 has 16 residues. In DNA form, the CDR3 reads TGTGCCAGCAGCTTTGGGTTAATAGCGGGACACGATGAGCAGTTCTTC. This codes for CASSFGLIAGHDEQFF.

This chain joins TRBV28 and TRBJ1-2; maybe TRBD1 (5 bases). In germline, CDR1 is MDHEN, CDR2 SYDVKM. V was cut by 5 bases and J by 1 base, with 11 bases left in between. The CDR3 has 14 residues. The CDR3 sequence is CASSQGGVNYGYTF. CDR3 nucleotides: TGTGCCAGCAGTCAGGGAGGGGTTAACTATGGCTACACCTTC.

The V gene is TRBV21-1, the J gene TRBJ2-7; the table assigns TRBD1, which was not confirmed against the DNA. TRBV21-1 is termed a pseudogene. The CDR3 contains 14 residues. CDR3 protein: CAAPLNREFHEQYF. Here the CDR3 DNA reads TGTGCCGCCCCCTTGAACAGGGAATTCCACGAGCAGTACTTC.

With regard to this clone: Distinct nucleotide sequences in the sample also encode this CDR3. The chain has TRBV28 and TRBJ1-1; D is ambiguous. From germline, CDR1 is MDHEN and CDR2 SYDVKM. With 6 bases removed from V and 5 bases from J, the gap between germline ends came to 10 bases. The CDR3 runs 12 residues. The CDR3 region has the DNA TGTGCCAGCAGCTTCGGCGGAACTGAAGCTTTCTTT. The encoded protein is CASSFGGTEAFF.

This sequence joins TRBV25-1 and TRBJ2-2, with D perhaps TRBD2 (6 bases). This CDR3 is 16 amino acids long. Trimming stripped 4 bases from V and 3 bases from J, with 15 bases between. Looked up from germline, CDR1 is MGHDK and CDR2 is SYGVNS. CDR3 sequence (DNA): TGTGCCAGCAGTGGAGGGGAGGTGGTGGACACCGGGGAGCTGTTTTTT. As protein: CASSGGEVVDTGELFF.

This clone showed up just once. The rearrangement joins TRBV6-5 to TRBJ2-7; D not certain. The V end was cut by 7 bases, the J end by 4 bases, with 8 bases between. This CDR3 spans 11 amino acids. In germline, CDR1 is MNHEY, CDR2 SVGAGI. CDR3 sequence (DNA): TGTGCCAGCACCTCCGGGTACGAGCAGTACTTC. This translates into CASTSGYEQYF.

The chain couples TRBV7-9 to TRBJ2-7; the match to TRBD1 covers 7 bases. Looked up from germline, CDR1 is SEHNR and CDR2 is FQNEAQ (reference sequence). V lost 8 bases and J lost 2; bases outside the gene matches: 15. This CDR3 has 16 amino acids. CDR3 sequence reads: CASRGSRTGDPYEQYF. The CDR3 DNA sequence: TGTGCCAGCCGAGGCTCAAGGACAGGCGATCCCTACGAGCAGTACTTC. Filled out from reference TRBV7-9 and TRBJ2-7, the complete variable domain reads DTGVSQNPRHKITKRGQNVTFRCDPISEHNRLYWYRQTLGQGPEFLTYFQNEAQLEKSRLLSDRFSAERPKGSFSTLEIQRTEQGDSAMYLCASRGSRTGDPYEQYFGPGTRLTVT.

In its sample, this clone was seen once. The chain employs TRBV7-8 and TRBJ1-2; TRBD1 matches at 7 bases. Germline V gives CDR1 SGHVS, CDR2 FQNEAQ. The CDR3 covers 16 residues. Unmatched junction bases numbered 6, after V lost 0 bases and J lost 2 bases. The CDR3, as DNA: TGTGCCAGCAGCTTAGCGCGAGGGGGCGCGAACTATGGCTACACCTTC. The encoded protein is CASSLARGGANYGYTF.

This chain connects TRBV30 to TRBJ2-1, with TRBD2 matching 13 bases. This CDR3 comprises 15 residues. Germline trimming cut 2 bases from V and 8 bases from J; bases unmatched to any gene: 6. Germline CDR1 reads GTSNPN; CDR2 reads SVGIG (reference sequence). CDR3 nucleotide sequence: TGTGCCTGGAGTATACTAGCGGGAGGGTGGCATGAGCAGTTCTTC. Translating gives CAWSILAGGWHEQFF.

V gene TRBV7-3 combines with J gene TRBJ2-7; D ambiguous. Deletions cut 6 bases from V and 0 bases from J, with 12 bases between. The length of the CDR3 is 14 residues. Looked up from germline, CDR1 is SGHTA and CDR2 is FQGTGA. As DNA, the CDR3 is TGTGCCAGCAGTTTAGGAGCCTTCTCCTACGAGCAGTACTTC. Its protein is CASSLGAFSYEQYF.

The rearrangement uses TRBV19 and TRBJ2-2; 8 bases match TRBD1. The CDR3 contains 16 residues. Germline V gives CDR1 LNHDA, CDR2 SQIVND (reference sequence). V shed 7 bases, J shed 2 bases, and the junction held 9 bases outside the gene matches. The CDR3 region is CASNSRDRINTGELFF. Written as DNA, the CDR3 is TGTGCCAGTAACTCACGGGACAGGATCAACACCGGGGAGCTGTTTTTT. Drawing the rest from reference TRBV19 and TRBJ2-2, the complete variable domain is DGGITQSPKYLFRKEGQNVTLSCEQNLNHDAMYWYRQDPGQGLRLIYYSQIVNDFQKGDIAEGYSVSREKKESFPLTVTSAQKNPTAFYLCASNSRDRINTGELFFGEGSRLTVL.

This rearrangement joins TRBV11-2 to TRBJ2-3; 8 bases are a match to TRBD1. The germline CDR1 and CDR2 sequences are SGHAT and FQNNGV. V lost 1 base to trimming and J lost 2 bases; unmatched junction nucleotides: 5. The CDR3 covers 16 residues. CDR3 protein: CASSLVPGGLTDTQYF. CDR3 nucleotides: TGTGCCAGCAGCTTAGTTCCAGGGGGCCTCACAGATACGCAGTATTTT.